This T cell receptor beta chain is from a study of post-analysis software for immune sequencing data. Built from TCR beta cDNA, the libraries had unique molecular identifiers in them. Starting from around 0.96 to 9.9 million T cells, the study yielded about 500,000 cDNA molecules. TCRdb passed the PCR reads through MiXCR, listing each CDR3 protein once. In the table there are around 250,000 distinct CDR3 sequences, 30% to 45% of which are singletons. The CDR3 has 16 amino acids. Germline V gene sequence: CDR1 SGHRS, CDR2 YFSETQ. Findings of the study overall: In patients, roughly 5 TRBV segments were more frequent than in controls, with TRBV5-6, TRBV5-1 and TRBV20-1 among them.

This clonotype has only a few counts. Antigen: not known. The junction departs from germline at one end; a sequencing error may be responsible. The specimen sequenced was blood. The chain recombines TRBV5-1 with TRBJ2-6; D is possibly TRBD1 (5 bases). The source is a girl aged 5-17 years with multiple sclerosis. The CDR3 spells CASSLDPVSGANVPTF. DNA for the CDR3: TGCGCCAGCAGCTTGGATCCGGTCTCTGGGGCCAACGTCCCGACTTTC.